The rows below give T cell receptor beta chains drawn from one sample of a study of T-cell reconstitution after alpha-beta-depleted transplantation in children. A single record per CDR3 protein comes from TCRdb applying MiXCR to the PCR reads. The table has a few hundred thousand distinct CDR3 sequences, 10% seen once. The sample consisted of PBMCs from the stem cell graft donor, taken from the stem cell graft. These receptors all come from a human donor who donated a stem cell graft to a child with acute lymphoblastic leukemia. Both conserved end residues are part of each CDR3. The D gene is left open where the match is weak. Clone size is stated in some rows and not others, as once, few, many or a class when expanded.

V	size	J	D	DNA	CDR3
TRBV7-9	NA	TRBJ2-1	TRBD1	TGTGCCAGCAGCGAAGTCACGGACAGGCCGTACAATGAGCAGTTCTTC	CASSEVTDRPYNEQFF
TRBV29-1	NA	TRBJ1-2	NA	TGCAGCGTTCTTGGGGGGGTTTATGGCTACACCTTC	CSVLGGVYGYTF
TRBV24-1	few	TRBJ2-3	NA	TGTGCCACCGAAGACACCACTAGCACAGATACGCAGTATTTT	CATEDTTSTDTQYF
TRBV3-1	NA	TRBJ2-3	TRBD2	TGTGCCAGCAGCCAAGTACTAGCGGGAGCAGATACGCAGTATTTT	CASSQVLAGADTQYF
TRBV4-3	NA	TRBJ1-2	NA	TGCGCCAGCAGCCAAGATGGTGCAGTGGGCTATGGCTACACCTTC	CASSQDGAVGYGYTF
TRBV6-5	few	TRBJ2-5	TRBD2	TGTGCCACCACGATAGCGGGGGGGCAAGAGACCCAGTACTTC	CATTIAGGQETQYF
TRBV7-6	few	TRBJ1-6	NA	TGTGCCAGCAGCTTAGATGGCGGGTTTGTGGCACCCCTCCACTTT	CASSLDGGFVAPLHF
TRBV12-3/TRBV12-4	NA	TRBJ2-3	TRBD2	TGTGCCAGCATCCGGGAGGGGTCCACAGATACGCAGTATTTT	CASIREGSTDTQYF
TRBV14	NA	TRBJ2-7	NA	TGTGCCAGCAGCCAAGATTTAGCCGGGGGTAAAGACTTC	CASSQDLAGGKDF
TRBV10-3	NA	TRBJ1-2	TRBD1	TGTGCCATCAGTGACGGGACAGGCTTGGACTATCAGTCGGGTTATGGCTACACCTTC	CAISDGTGLDYQSGYGYTF
TRBV6-2/TRBV6-3	NA	TRBJ2-3	NA	TGTGCCAGCAGTAACCCGGCAGCTATCGGAGATACGCAGTATTTT	CASSNPAAIGDTQYF
TRBV6-1	NA	TRBJ1-2	NA	TGTGCCAGCAGGTTTCACAGGGACTATGGCTACACCTTC	CASRFHRDYGYTF
TRBV5-1	many	TRBJ2-3	NA	TGCGCCAGCAGCTTTGGAGGAGTAGATACGCAGTATTTT	CASSFGGVDTQYF
TRBV2	few	TRBJ2-7	NA	TGTGCCAGCAGTGAAGGGGGCTTCTACGAGCAGTACTTC	CASSEGGFYEQYF
TRBV12-3/TRBV12-4	NA	TRBJ2-5	TRBD2	TGTGCCAGCAGTGGGACTAGCGGCCCGTACCAAGAGACCCAGTACTTC	CASSGTSGPYQETQYF
TRBV20-1	NA	TRBJ2-3	NA	TGCAGTGCTAGTGGACTTGACACAGATACGCAGTATTTT	CSASGLDTDTQYF
TRBV29-1	few	TRBJ2-1	NA	TGCAGCGTTGAAGATCTTCAGCCTGGGGTAGCGGCAAAGAGGGGACACAATGAGCAGTTCTTC	CSVEDLQPGVAAKRGHNEQFF
TRBV6-2/TRBV6-3	NA	TRBJ1-1	NA	TGTGCCAGCAGCAAAGACCCGGGAGGGAACACTGAAGCTTTCTTT	CASSKDPGGNTEAFF